A single sample is the source of the 21 T cell receptor beta chains below, sequenced in a study of response to subunit inactivated influenza vaccine. TCRdb itself ran the RT-PCR reads through MiXCR, one entry per CDR3 protein. Among around 760,000 distinct CDR3 sequences, around 14% were seen once, and the ten largest hold approximately 7%. Sequenced here: PBMCs from blood, sampled 14 days before vaccination. Source of these receptors: a man aged 45-60 years who received an inactivated influenza vaccine.

The CDR3 loop is CSVLTGGWGDTQYF. DNA for the CDR3: TGCAGCGTCCTGACAGGGGGCTGGGGGGATACGCAGTATTTT. The gene calls are TRBV29-1 and TRBJ2-3; TRBD1 matches at 10 bases. This CDR3 region has 14 residues. Germline-derived CDR1 and CDR2 are SQVTM and ANQGSEA. Trimming took 6 bases from V and 6 from J; bases not matched to a gene: 9.

DNA of the CDR3: TGCGCCAGCAGCCACAGACTAGCGGGAGTCGACGAGCAGTACTTC. This gives the protein CASSHRLAGVDEQYF. The rearrangement joins TRBV4-3 to TRBJ2-7, with 12 bases fitting TRBD2. Trimming at V came to 3 bases and at J to 5 bases, leaving 5 bases not matched to a gene. In germline, CDR1 is LGHNA, CDR2 YSLEER. The CDR3 is made up of 15 amino acids.

This chain links TRBV2 with TRBJ2-3; 8 bases agree with TRBD1. CDR1 is SNHLY, CDR2 FYNNEI, per germline. The CDR3 consists of 16 residues. The V gene end was trimmed by 2 bases and the J gene end by 1 base; junction bases not matched to a gene: 5. CDR3 in amino acids: CASSEQGALGTDTQYF. CDR3 nucleotide sequence: TGTGCCAGCAGTGAACAGGGGGCATTAGGCACAGATACGCAGTATTTT.

The chain combines TRBV7-9 with TRBJ2-1; a weak D match, TRBD2 (6 bases). The CDR3 consists of 12 residues. V gave up 6 bases and J gave up 9 bases, with 12 bases separating them. CDR1 and CDR2 (germline): SEHNR, FQNEAQ (reference sequence). CDR3: CASRGGGSEQFF. For the CDR3, the DNA is TGTGCCAGCAGGGGGGGTGGGTCTGAGCAGTTCTTC.

Only a few counts were recorded for this clonotype. The genes are TRBV7-2 and TRBJ2-5; the D gene is possibly TRBD2 (6 bases). Trimming left V 1 base short and J 5 bases short, with 17 bases between. CDR3 size: 16 residues. Per the germline V gene, CDR1 is SGHTA and CDR2 is FQGNSA. CDR3 bases: TGTGCCAGCAGCTTAGTAGGTTGGGGGAGGAGTGAGACCCAGTACTTC. Translated: CASSLVGWGRSETQYF. Full variable domain (remainder filled in from reference TRBV7-2 and TRBJ2-5): GAGVSQSPSNKVTEKGKDVELRCDPISGHTALYWYRQSLGQGLEFLIYFQGNSAPDKSGLPSDRFSAERTGGSVSTLTIQRTQQEDSAVYLCASSLVGWGRSETQYFGPGTRLLVL.

The V gene is TRBV12-3 or TRBV12-4, the J gene TRBJ2-2; 9 nucleotides align to TRBD1. Losses at the gene ends were 1 base for V and 4 bases for J; bases not matched to a gene: 1. The CDR3 is 15 residues long. The CDR3 here is CASSLGTGATGELFF. The CDR3 DNA sequence: TGTGCCAGCAGTTTAGGGACAGGGGCCACCGGGGAGCTGTTTTTT.

J is TRBJ2-7 and V is TRBV5-1; 12 nucleotides align to TRBD2. V trimming: 3 bases; J trimming: 6 bases; junction bases outside the gene matches: 4. Looked up from germline, CDR1 is SGHRS and CDR2 is YFSETQ. This CDR3 comprises 14 residues. This CDR3 is CASSSRLAGVEQYF. The CDR3 DNA is TGCGCCAGCAGCTCGCGACTAGCGGGAGTCGAGCAGTACTTC.

There are many counts of this clonotype. The chain joins TRBV3-1 to TRBJ2-2; 11 bases align to TRBD2. With 5 bases clipped from V and 0 bases from J, the junction kept 2 bases outside the gene matches. This CDR3 region has 16 residues. The germline V gene has CDR1 LGHDT and CDR2 YNNKEL (reference sequence). The chain's CDR3 is CASSLAGGTNTGELFF. The CDR3 region has the DNA TGTGCCAGCAGCTTAGCGGGAGGGACGAACACCGGGGAGCTGTTTTTT.

This clonotype was found a few times. J is TRBJ2-7 and V is TRBV29-1; TRBD2 matches 9 bases. The V gene end was trimmed by 6 bases and the J gene end by 3 bases; junction bases not matched to a gene: 9. Germline V gives CDR1 SQVTM, CDR2 ANQGSEA. The CDR3 loop spans 14 amino acids. CDR3 coding DNA: TGCAGCGTAGACCGTAGCGGGAGAGGCTACGAGCAGTACTTC. It specifies CSVDRSGRGYEQYF.

This clonotype showed up just a few times. This rearrangement joins TRBV5-6 to TRBJ2-3; 8 bases are a match to TRBD2. Germline CDR1 and CDR2: SGHDT and YYEEEE. The CDR3 contains 14 residues. Germline trimming cut 1 base from V and 8 bases from J; bases unmatched to any gene: 6. The CDR3 here is CASSLIAGGATQYF. CDR3 bases: TGTGCCAGCAGCTTGATCGCGGGGGGCGCTACGCAGTATTTT.

The chain has TRBV28 and TRBJ2-2; weak D call: TRBD1 (5 bases). V lost 8 bases, J lost 4 bases, and 20 bases lay in between. Germline CDR1 MDHEN, CDR2 SYDVKM. The CDR3 length is 16 residues. The CDR3 protein is CASYTTARALTGELFF. The DNA for the CDR3 is TGTGCCAGCTATACTACGGCCAGGGCCCTCACCGGGGAGCTGTTTTTT.

The CDR3 DNA sequence: TGCAGCGCGGACAGGGGGAGGGAGACCCAGTACTTC. It translates to CSADRGRETQYF. The gene calls are TRBV29-1 and TRBJ2-5, with 10 positions matching TRBD1. The germline V gene has CDR1 SQVTM and CDR2 ANQGSEA. This CDR3 spans 12 amino acids. Trimming removed 7 bases from V and 5 bases from J; junction bases left unmatched: 4.

This clonotype was recorded once. This rearrangement joins TRBV18 to TRBJ2-7, with 10 bases matching TRBD2. Germline V gene lookup returns CDR1 KGHSH and CDR2 LQKENI. The CDR3 loop spans 17 amino acids. V was pared by 3 bases and J by 3 bases, with 11 bases of the junction left unmatched. The DNA of the CDR3 is TGTGCCAGCTCACCGTTGATTTCTAGCGGGAGTTTCTACGAGCAGTACTTC. The encoded protein is CASSPLISSGSFYEQYF.

The chain carries TRBV6-5 and TRBJ1-1; D not resolved. The CDR3 covers 16 residues. Trimming cost V 0 bases and J 5 bases, with 16 bases left between them. Germline V gives CDR1 MNHEY, CDR2 SVGAGI. DNA of the CDR3: TGTGCCAGCAGTTACTCGGGCGAGAACCCGGTAACTGAAGCTTTCTTT. Translating it yields CASSYSGENPVTEAFF.

This clonotype has a count of ten or more. V gene TRBV25-1 combines with J gene TRBJ2-3; D possibly corresponds to TRBD1 (6 bases). Germline V gene lookup returns CDR1 MGHDK and CDR2 SYGVNS. The CDR3 has 13 residues. The V end was cut by 6 bases, the J end by 6 bases, with 13 bases between. The CDR3 DNA is TGTGCCAGCAGGACGTTCAGGGGTGATACGCAGTATTTT. Its protein product is CASRTFRGDTQYF.

V usage is TRBV11-2 and J usage is TRBJ2-7; D is uncertain. Germline loops: CDR1 SGHAT, CDR2 FQNNGV. V gave up 1 base and J gave up 1 base, with 8 bases separating them. The CDR3 runs 14 residues. This CDR3 is CASSLVLGSYEQYF. The DNA of the CDR3 is TGTGCCAGCAGCTTAGTCTTGGGATCCTACGAGCAGTACTTC.

This clonotype has a count of ten or more. This chain connects TRBV20-1 to TRBJ1-2, with D perhaps TRBD1 (5 bases). Germline-derived CDR1 and CDR2 are DFQATT and SNEGSKA (reference sequence). The length of the CDR3 is 15 residues. V gave up 5 bases and J gave up 1 base, with 17 bases separating them. CDR3 sequence reads: CSAPPDSSFNYGYTF. DNA for the CDR3: TGCAGTGCTCCTCCCGACAGTAGTTTTAACTATGGCTACACCTTC.

This clonotype was counted a few times. The chain joins TRBV5-1 to TRBJ2-2, with no clear D. This CDR3 contains 16 residues. CDR1 and CDR2 (germline): SGHRS, YFSETQ. The V end was cut by 4 bases, the J end by 3 bases, with 16 bases between. The CDR3 loop reads CASSPLPGRDTGELFF. The CDR3 DNA is TGCGCCAGCAGCCCGTTACCGGGCCGCGACACCGGGGAGCTGTTTTTT.

This clonotype has a handful of counts. The chain carries TRBV4-1 and TRBJ1-2, with D perhaps TRBD1 (5 bases). From germline, CDR1 is MGHRA and CDR2 YSYEKL. Trimming removed 0 bases from V and 4 bases from J, with 9 bases in between. The CDR3 loop spans 14 amino acids. For the CDR3, the DNA is TGCGCCAGCAGCCAAGATGGGGCGGTCTATGGCTACACCTTC. It encodes CASSQDGAVYGYTF.

This sequence joins TRBV2 and TRBJ2-7, with unresolved D. Trimming cost V 10 bases and J 6 bases, with 19 bases left between them. Germline assignment: CDR1 SNHLY and CDR2 FYNNEI. The CDR3 has 13 amino acids. The CDR3, as DNA: TGTGCCATCAGATCCACATCCCAATCCGAGCAGTACTTC. Its translation: CAIRSTSQSEQYF.

There are a few counts of this clonotype. The chain recombines TRBV5-1 with TRBJ2-1, with 13 bases fitting TRBD2. There are 15 residues in the CDR3. Germline V gene sequence: CDR1 SGHRS, CDR2 YFSETQ. The V segment lost 0 bases and the J segment 8 bases; nucleotides outside the gene matches: 2. This CDR3 reads CASSLGTSGSDEQFF. CDR3 nucleotides: TGCGCCAGCAGCTTGGGGACTAGCGGGAGCGATGAGCAGTTCTTC. The variable domain in full, completed from reference TRBV5-1 and TRBJ2-1, reads KAGVTQTPRYLIKTRGQQVTLSCSPISGHRSVSWYQQTPGQGLQFLFEYFSETQRNKGNFPGRFSGRQFSNSRSEMNVSTLELGDSALYLCASSLGTSGSDEQFFGPGTRLTVL.